These 9 T cell receptor beta chains were sequenced from one sample in a study of radiotherapy plus CTLA-4 blockade in lung cancer. This table comes from immunoSEQ multiplex PCR, and its TCRdb copy is limited to in-frame clones, with some not included. The table has some 120,000 clones, about 80% seen once. The source was peripheral blood, collected from a patient treated with radiotherapy plus ipilimumab. The receptor set was obtained from a human donor with non-small cell lung cancer that progressed on radiotherapy plus ipilimumab. Some clones in this sample may be carry-over from other donors' samples.

The chain uses TRBV11-2 and TRBJ1-1; D is possibly TRBD1 (6 bases). This CDR3 has 13 amino acids. CDR1 is SGHAT and CDR2 is FQNNGV in the germline V gene. The V end was cut by 5 bases, the J end by 5 bases, with 12 bases between. CDR3: CASSSSGQTEAFF. CDR3 nucleotides: TGTGCCAGCAGCAGTTCTGGACAGACTGAAGCTTTCTTT.

The genes are TRBV6-7 and TRBJ2-2; 10 bases align to TRBD1. TRBV6-7 is an ORF for which the function is uncertain. This CDR3 is 17 amino acids long. The junction had 4 bases not matched to a gene; V was cut back by 2 bases and J by 1 base. CDR3 loop: CASSYPWTGGNTGELFF. The CDR3 DNA sequence: TGTGCCAGCAGTTACCCATGGACAGGGGGGAACACCGGGGAGCTGTTTTTT.

The rearrangement uses TRBV5-1 and TRBJ2-1, with 7 bases that match TRBD2. CDR1 SGHRS and CDR2 YFSETQ come from the germline V gene. The trim removed 0 bases at V and 8 bases at J, leaving 8 bases unmatched. The CDR3 extends over 15 amino acids. The CDR3 is CASSLVQGGYYEQFF. The DNA for the CDR3 is TGCGCCAGCAGCTTGGTTCAGGGAGGGTACTATGAGCAGTTCTTC.

The chain couples TRBV7-8 to TRBJ1-4; D possibly corresponds to TRBD1 (6 bases). Germline CDR1 is SGHVS and CDR2 is FQNEAQ. Deletions cut 3 bases from V and 1 base from J, with 9 bases between. This CDR3 has 15 amino acids. This CDR3 is CASSFGRGTNEKLFF. The CDR3 nucleotides read TGTGCCAGCAGCTTCGGCAGGGGAACTAATGAAAAACTGTTTTTT.

The gene calls are TRBV5-1 and TRBJ2-3; D is possibly TRBD1 (5 bases). The V gene's germline CDR1 is SGHRS and CDR2 YFSETQ. The germline V and J ends were trimmed by 0 bases and 4 bases, with 9 bases remaining between them. This CDR3 contains 14 residues. The CDR3 loop is CASSLAPGPDTQYF. In DNA form, the CDR3 reads TGCGCCAGCAGCTTGGCCCCAGGGCCAGATACGCAGTATTTT. Using reference TRBV5-1 and TRBJ2-3 for the parts outside the CDR3, the full variable domain is KAGVTQTPRYLIKTRGQQVTLSCSPISGHRSVSWYQQTPGQGLQFLFEYFSETQRNKGNFPGRFSGRQFSNSRSEMNVSTLELGDSALYLCASSLAPGPDTQYFGPGTRLTVL.

The chain has TRBV27 and TRBJ2-7, with D possibly being TRBD1 (6 bases). The germline V and J ends were trimmed by 5 bases and 6 bases, with 17 bases remaining between them. CDR1 MNHEY and CDR2 SMNVEV come from the germline V gene (reference sequence). The CDR3 consists of 14 residues. CDR3 amino acids: CASSRGRGVFEQYF. CDR3 in DNA: TGTGCCAGCAGTCGTGGCAGGGGCGTCTTCGAGCAGTACTTC.

This clone was recorded only once. In DNA form, the CDR3 reads TGTGCCAGCTCACCACCGGACAGACCCCCCTACGAGCAGTACTTC. Protein: CASSPPDRPPYEQYF. The V and J genes are TRBV18 and TRBJ2-7; D may be TRBD1 (6 bases). The CDR3 loop spans 15 amino acids. CDR1 is KGHSH, CDR2 LQKENI, per germline. V was shortened by 0 bases and J by 2 bases, with 11 bases between the two germline ends.

This clone was seen a few times. The genes are TRBV6-6 and TRBJ1-2; TRBD1 matches at 10 bases. Germline CDR1 reads MNHNY; CDR2 reads SVGAGI (reference sequence). The V and J ends lost 9 bases and 9 bases, in that order; junction bases with no gene match: 10. The CDR3 length is 13 residues. CDR3 sequence (DNA): TGTGCCAGTCGACAGGGGGCGCATGGTAGCTACACCTTC. Its protein is CASRQGAHGSYTF.

This clone was detected only once. The V call is TRBV18, the J call TRBJ2-7, with TRBD1 matching 7 bases. The germline V gene encodes CDR1 KGHSH and CDR2 LQKENI. With 3 bases clipped from V and 2 bases from J, the junction kept 4 bases outside the gene matches. The CDR3 totals 14 residues. CDR3 loop: CASSPRQGPYEQYF. CDR3 in DNA: TGTGCCAGCTCACCCCGACAGGGACCCTACGAGCAGTACTTC. Together with reference TRBV18 and TRBJ2-7, the CDR3 gives the full variable domain: NAGVMQNPRHLVRRRGQEARLRCSPMKGHSHVYWYRQLPEEGLKFMVYLQKENIIDESGMPKERFSAEFPKEGPSILRIQQVVRGDSAAYFCASSPRQGPYEQYFGPGTRLTVT.